This passage covers 5 T cell receptor beta chains from one sample sequenced in a study of CD8+ T cells in alopecia areata (dated by TCRdb to the late 2010s). The library was prepared using the immunoSEQ multiplex PCR assay. For TCR sequencing, RNA was extracted from every sample and reverse transcribed into cDNA to serve as template. TCRdb stores this immuneACCESS table with in-frame sequences only. Part of the clones is absent; in the studies checked, under half of the shortfall reflects unresolved V genes, and no reason is known for the rest. This sample lists over 150,000 clones; roughly 53% were detected once. The ten largest clones take up more than 10% of the sample. In light of the paper, this sample's time point label describes: about 5 months on oral tofacitinib. This sample's treatment or condition label indicates: oral pan-JAK inhibitor, 5-10 mg twice daily. The sequences come from CD8+ T cells sorted from blood, collected at week 24, from a patient treated with tofacitinib. The origin of the receptors is a human donor with alopecia areata.

The chain combines TRBV6-5 with TRBJ1-2; D not certain. V was cut by 0 bases and J by 6 bases, with 11 bases left in between. CDR3 size: 14 residues. Germline V lookup: CDR1 MNHEY, CDR2 SVGAGI. CDR3 DNA: TGTGCCAGCAGTTACTCTGAGGGTATCAATGGCTACACCTTC. Protein product: CASSYSEGINGYTF.

The chain employs TRBV4-1 and TRBJ2-7, with 9 bases lining up with TRBD1. Germline values: CDR1 MGHRA, CDR2 YSYEKL. This CDR3 region has 15 residues. Trimming took 1 base from V and 0 from J; bases not matched to a gene: 1. In nucleotides, the CDR3 is TGCGCCAGCAGCCAAGGACAGGGGGTCTCCTACGAGCAGTACTTC. Translated: CASSQGQGVSYEQYF.

This clone was seen more than once but under ten times. The J gene is TRBJ1-2, the V gene TRBV13, with D unclear. The V gene lost 5 bases and the J gene lost 6 bases, with 10 bases spanning the gap. The CDR3 is made up of 12 amino acids. CDR1 is PRHDT, CDR2 FYEKMQ, per germline (reference sequence). The DNA of the CDR3 is TGTGCCAGCAGCACCCGGACGGATGGCTACACCTTC. Translated: CASSTRTDGYTF.

A few counts support this clone. The chain combines TRBV6-5 with TRBJ2-3; D gene uncertain. This CDR3 region has 14 residues. Germline V lookup: CDR1 MNHEY, CDR2 SVGAGI. Trimming cost V 5 bases and J 0 bases, with 9 bases left between them. CDR3 nucleotides: TGTGCCAGCAGTGCCTTTAGGAGCACAGATACGCAGTATTTT. Its translation: CASSAFRSTDTQYF.

The CDR3 DNA reads as TGTGCCAGTAGTATTCTACAGAGCAATCAGCCCCAGCATTTT. Its translation is CASSILQSNQPQHF. This chain uses TRBV19 with TRBJ1-5; D is undetermined. V was clipped by 3 bases and J by 1 base, with 7 bases between them. The CDR3 runs 14 residues. The germline gives CDR1 LNHDA, CDR2 SQIVND (reference sequence).